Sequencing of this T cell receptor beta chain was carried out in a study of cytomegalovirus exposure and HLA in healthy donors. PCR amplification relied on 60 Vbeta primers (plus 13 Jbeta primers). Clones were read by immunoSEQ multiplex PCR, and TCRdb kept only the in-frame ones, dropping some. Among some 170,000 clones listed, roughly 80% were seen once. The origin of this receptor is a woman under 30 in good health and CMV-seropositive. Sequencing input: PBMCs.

CDR3 in amino acids: CASSFYRLGAGYNEQFF. The CDR3 nucleotides are TGTGCCAGCAGTTTCTACCGGCTGGGGGCCGGGTACAATGAGCAGTTCTTC. This sequence joins TRBV27 and TRBJ2-1; maybe TRBD1 (6 bases). The CDR3 has 17 amino acids. The V and J ends lost 3 bases and 4 bases respectively, with 19 bases between them. Germline V gives CDR1 MNHEY, CDR2 SMNVEV (reference sequence).